This TCR beta chain was sequenced in a study of response to subunit inactivated influenza vaccine (dated by TCRdb to 2016 to 2019). At the level of the whole study: The study used deep quantitative T cell receptor repertoire profiling to track responses to a trivalent subunit inactivated influenza vaccine.

V is cut back by 5 bases and J by 7 bases, with 10 bases in the junction unmatched. The germline V gene specifies SGHRS as CDR1 and YFSETQ as CDR2. The CDR3 runs 15 amino acids, cysteine and phenylalanine included. Of all the DNA, just the CDR3 is kept, 45 bases in frame from base 1. A word on this clonotype: Its antigen is not yet known. Within one base of it there is no much larger clone, and no base qualities were kept.

The library was obtained by RT-PCR. Sequencing took place on an Illumina HiSeq 2500. TCRdb passed the public sequencing reads through fastp at Q25 and MiXCR, retaining productive beta sequences. Rows are combined by CDR3 protein, so each entry shows the most common genes and DNA. For this sample there are roughly 780,000 distinct CDR3 sequences; roughly 18% appear just once. The ten most abundant clones make up about 11% of the sample. General study outcomes and caveats: According to the authors, only a limited number of new T cells may be recruited by each seasonal influenza vaccination.

The sample consisted of PBMCs from blood, taken 5 to 6 days after vaccination. The clonotype comes from a man aged 50 or older who received an inactivated influenza vaccine. Donor details come from another sample of the same person, matched by shared clones. Recombination connected TRBV5-1 to TRBJ2-1; 9 bases in the junction line up with TRBD2. The sequenced DNA is TGCGCCAGCAGGCGGGCGGGAGGGCCGGAAAATGAGCAGTTCTTC. Its protein is CASRRAGGPENEQFF.